These 18 T cell receptor beta chains originate from one sample sequenced in a study of beta chain features in type 1 diabetes. Investigators reverse transcribed all isolated RNA, so they sequenced expressed TCRB transcripts. Only in-frame clones appear in the TCRdb table, and some are missing; sequencing was by immunoSEQ multiplex PCR. The table has about half a million clones, about an eighth seen once; the top ten hold 0.046%. Source material: naive CD4+ T cells from blood. The receptors were gathered from a woman aged 18 to 35 in good health.

This clone came up a few times. V usage is TRBV7-2 and J usage is TRBJ1-6, with D possibly matching TRBD1 (5 bases). Trimming removed 5 bases from V and 13 bases from J, with 21 bases in between. The CDR3 extends over 15 amino acids. Germline V lookup: CDR1 SGHTA, CDR2 FQGNSA. CDR3 protein: CASSAFGVGPSPLHF. DNA for the CDR3: TGTGCCAGCAGCGCATTCGGGGTGGGGCCCTCGCCCCTCCACTTT. Drawing the rest from reference TRBV7-2 and TRBJ1-6, the complete variable domain is GAGVSQSPSNKVTEKGKDVELRCDPISGHTALYWYRQSLGQGLEFLIYFQGNSAPDKSGLPSDRFSAERTGGSVSTLTIQRTQQEDSAVYLCASSAFGVGPSPLHFGNGTRLTVT.

The rearrangement uses TRBV21-1 and TRBJ2-3; the table's D call, TRBD2, has no DNA check behind it. TRBV21-1 corresponds to a pseudogene. This CDR3 is built from 17 residues. Written as DNA, the CDR3 is TGTGCCAGCAACAAATCCGGGACTAGCGGGAGCACAGATACGCAGTATTTT. This sequence encodes CASNKSGTSGSTDTQYF.

This clone came up a few times. The V call is TRBV30, the J call TRBJ1-1; 11 nucleotides agree with TRBD1. V shed 2 bases, J shed 6 bases, and the junction held 8 bases outside the gene matches. Germline lookup yields CDR1 GTSNPN and CDR2 SVGIG (reference sequence). The CDR3 is 15 amino acids. The CDR3 nucleotides read TGTGCCTGGAGTAGTGGGACAGGGGGTAAGTCTGAAGCTTTCTTT. This sequence encodes CAWSSGTGGKSEAFF.

The chain recombines TRBV5-1 with TRBJ2-1, with no clear D. Looked up from germline, CDR1 is SGHRS and CDR2 is YFSETQ. CDR3 length: 12 residues. Trimming cost V 4 bases and J 9 bases, with 11 bases left between them. The CDR3 reads CASSLGPGEQFF. CDR3 in DNA: TGCGCCAGCAGCCTAGGACCGGGTGAGCAGTTCTTC.

This clone was recorded a few times. The chain combines TRBV27 with TRBJ2-7, with 8 bases identical to TRBD1. The V gene end was trimmed by 6 bases and the J gene end by 8 bases; junction bases not matched to a gene: 15. There are 15 residues in the CDR3. Germline values: CDR1 MNHEY, CDR2 SMNVEV (reference sequence). This CDR3 is CASRPPETGDQQQYF. Here the CDR3 DNA reads TGTGCCAGCAGGCCCCCCGAGACAGGGGACCAGCAGCAGTACTTC.

The chain employs TRBV4-1 and TRBJ2-7, with 11 bases lining up with TRBD2. Germline V gene sequence: CDR1 MGHRA, CDR2 YSYEKL. The CDR3 contains 15 residues. V shed 3 bases, J shed 2 bases, and the junction held 3 bases outside the gene matches. Written as DNA, the CDR3 is TGCGCCAGCAGCCACCCTAGCGGGAGGACCTACGAGCAGTACTTC. Translation gives CASSHPSGRTYEQYF.

In its sample, this clone was seen a few times. The chain uses TRBV29-1 and TRBJ1-1; D gene ambiguous. Germline V gene sequence: CDR1 SQVTM, CDR2 ANQGSEA. Trimming removed 8 bases at V and 8 bases at J, with 12 bases between. This CDR3 region has 10 residues. The CDR3 DNA follows: TGCAGCACTAATAATCTCGAAGCTTTCTTT. This codes for CSTNNLEAFF.

V usage is TRBV29-1 and J usage is TRBJ2-1, with D possibly matching TRBD1 (5 bases). The CDR3 has 10 amino acids. Looked up from germline, CDR1 is SQVTM and CDR2 is ANQGSEA. Deletions cut 7 bases from V and 13 bases from J, with 14 bases between. CDR3 nucleotide sequence: TGCAGCGCCGTTCGCCAGGGCCAGTTCTTC. Translated: CSAVRQGQFF.

CDR3 sequence reads: CTSSPPASESYEQYF. CDR3 in DNA: TGCACCAGCAGCCCGCCTGCCAGCGAGAGCTACGAGCAGTACTTC. V and J are TRBV1 and TRBJ2-7; the DNA was not compared with TRBD2, the D call given in the table. TRBV1 is given as a pseudogene. The CDR3 has 15 amino acids.

CDR3 in DNA: TGTGCCAGCAGTTCGGGGATGGCTGAAGCTTTCTTT. Translated: CASSSGMAEAFF. The chain recombines TRBV27 with TRBJ1-1; D ambiguous. V was pared by 4 bases and J by 6 bases, with 9 bases between. CDR1 and CDR2 from the germline V gene are MNHEY and SMNVEV (reference sequence). The length of the CDR3 is 12 residues.

This clone was counted between two and nine times. The V gene is TRBV30, the J gene TRBJ2-5; D ambiguous. TRBJ2-7 matches the DNA end more closely, so the J call is doubtful. CDR1 and CDR2 (germline): GTSNPN, SVGIG (reference sequence). This CDR3 has 11 amino acids. CDR3 amino acids: CAWSTSYEQYF. In nucleotides, the CDR3 is TGTGCCTGGAGTACCTCCTACGAGCAGTACTTC.

The table lists this clone with a few counts. This chain connects TRBV4-3 to TRBJ2-1; D possibly matches TRBD1 or TRBD2 (5 bases each). This CDR3 is built from 15 residues. Trimming left V 3 bases short and J 0 bases short, with 9 bases between. Per the germline V gene, CDR1 is LGHNA and CDR2 is YSLEER. The CDR3 reads CASSQGVSSYNEQFF. DNA for the CDR3: TGCGCCAGCAGCCAGGGGGTAAGCTCCTACAATGAGCAGTTCTTC.

To note about this clone: This sample includes further DNA sequences coding for the same CDR3. This sequence joins TRBV2 and TRBJ2-7; the match to TRBD1 covers 7 bases. CDR1 and CDR2 (germline): SNHLY, FYNNEI. The CDR3 has 12 residues. Trimming cost V 4 bases and J 3 bases; bases outside gene matches: 0. Here the CDR3 DNA reads TGTGCCAGCAGTGGGGACAGCTACGAGCAGTACTTC. Its translation is CASSGDSYEQYF. The complete variable domain, with remaining parts taken from reference TRBV2 and TRBJ2-7, reads EPEVTQTPSHQVTQMGQEVILRCVPISNHLYFYWYRQILGQKVEFLVSFYNNEISEKSEIFDDQFSVERPDGSNFTLKIRSTKLEDSAMYFCASSGDSYEQYFGPGTRLTVT.

The V call is TRBV4-1, the J call TRBJ1-6, with a possible D match to TRBD1 (6 bases). Germline CDR1 reads MGHRA; CDR2 reads YSYEKL. Trimming cost V 4 bases and J 8 bases, with 21 bases left between them. The CDR3 consists of 17 residues. The DNA of the CDR3 is TGCGCCAGCAGCCTCGGACCACAGGGAAGGCGGGATTCACCCCTCCACTTT. This gives the protein CASSLGPQGRRDSPLHF.

The chain links TRBV29-1 to TRBJ2-7; 8 bases agree with TRBD1. The length of the CDR3 is 13 residues. J lost 2 bases, V lost 5 bases, and 5 bases had no gene match. CDR1 SQVTM and CDR2 ANQGSEA come from the germline V gene. The CDR3 nucleotides read TGCAGCGTTAGGACAGGGAAGGCCTACGAGCAGTACTTC. Protein sequence: CSVRTGKAYEQYF.

The V call is TRBV7-9, the J call TRBJ2-7; TRBD1 or TRBD2 may be the D gene (5 bases each). There are 14 residues in the CDR3. Trimming removed 3 bases at V and 3 bases at J, with 12 bases between. Germline loops: CDR1 SEHNR, CDR2 FQNEAQ (reference sequence). As DNA, the CDR3 is TGTGCCAGCAGCTTTGGGGGAGACTTCTACGAGCAGTACTTC. Protein: CASSFGGDFYEQYF.

Details on this clone: The junction shows a germline mismatch at one end, possibly a read error. V and J are TRBV6-1 and TRBJ2-5; 7 positions match TRBD2. The CDR3 sequence is 15 residues long. Germline V gene data show CDR1 as MNHNS and CDR2 as SASEGT. The chain's CDR3 is CASSVGWAGVTSSHF. Here the CDR3 DNA reads TGTGCCAGCAGTGTCGGATGGGCGGGAGTGACTAGCTCGCACTTC.

In this sample, this clone turned up a few times. This chain connects TRBV4-1 to TRBJ2-6; D is possibly TRBD1 (6 bases). The CDR3 is made up of 15 amino acids. V shed 1 base and J shed 7 bases, with 11 bases lying between them. The germline V gene encodes CDR1 MGHRA and CDR2 YSYEKL. CDR3 coding DNA: TGCGCCAGCAGCCAAGGTGGACAGCCCGCCAACGTCCTGACTTTC. This encodes CASSQGGQPANVLTF.